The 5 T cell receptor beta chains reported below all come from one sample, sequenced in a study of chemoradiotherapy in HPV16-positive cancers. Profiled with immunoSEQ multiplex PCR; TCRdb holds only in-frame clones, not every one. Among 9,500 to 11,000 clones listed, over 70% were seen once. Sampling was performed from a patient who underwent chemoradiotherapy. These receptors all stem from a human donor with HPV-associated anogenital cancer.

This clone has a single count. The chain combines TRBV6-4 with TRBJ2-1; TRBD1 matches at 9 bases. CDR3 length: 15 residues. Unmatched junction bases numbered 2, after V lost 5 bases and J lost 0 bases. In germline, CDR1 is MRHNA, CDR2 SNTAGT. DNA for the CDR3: TGTGCCAGCAGTACAGGGGGCCACTCCTACAATGAGCAGTTCTTC. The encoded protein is CASSTGGHSYNEQFF.

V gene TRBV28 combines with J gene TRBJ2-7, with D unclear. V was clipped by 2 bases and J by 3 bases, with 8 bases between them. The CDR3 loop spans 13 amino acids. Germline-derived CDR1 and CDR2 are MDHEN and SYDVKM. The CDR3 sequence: CASSLGGSYEQYV. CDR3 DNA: TGTGCCAGCAGTTTAGGCGGCAGCTACGAGCAGTACGTC.

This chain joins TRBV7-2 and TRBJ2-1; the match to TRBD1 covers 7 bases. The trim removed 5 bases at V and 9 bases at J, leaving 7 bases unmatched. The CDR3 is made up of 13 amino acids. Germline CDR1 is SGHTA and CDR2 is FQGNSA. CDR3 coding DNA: TGTGCCAGCAGCCCCTCCTACAGGGGTGAGCAGTTCTTC. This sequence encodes CASSPSYRGEQFF.

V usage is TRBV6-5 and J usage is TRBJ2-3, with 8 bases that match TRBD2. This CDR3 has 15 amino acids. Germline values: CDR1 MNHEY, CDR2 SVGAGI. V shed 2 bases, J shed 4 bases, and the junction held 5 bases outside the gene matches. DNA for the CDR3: TGTGCCAGCAGTTACCGGGGGGGCCGCTCAGATACGCAGTATTTT. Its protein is CASSYRGGRSDTQYF.

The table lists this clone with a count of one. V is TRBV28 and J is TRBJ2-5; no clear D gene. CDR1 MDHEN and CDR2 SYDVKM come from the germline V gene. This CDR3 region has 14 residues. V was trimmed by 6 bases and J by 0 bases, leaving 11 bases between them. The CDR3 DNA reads TGTGCCAGCAGAATTATGATGTACCAAGAGACCCAGTACTTC. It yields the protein CASRIMMYQETQYF. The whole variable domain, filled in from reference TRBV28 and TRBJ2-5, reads DVKVTQSSRYLVKRTGEKVFLECVQDMDHENMFWYRQDPGLGLRLIYFSYDVKMKEKGDIPEGYSVSREKKERFSLILESASTNQTSMYLCASRIMMYQETQYFGPGTRLLVL.